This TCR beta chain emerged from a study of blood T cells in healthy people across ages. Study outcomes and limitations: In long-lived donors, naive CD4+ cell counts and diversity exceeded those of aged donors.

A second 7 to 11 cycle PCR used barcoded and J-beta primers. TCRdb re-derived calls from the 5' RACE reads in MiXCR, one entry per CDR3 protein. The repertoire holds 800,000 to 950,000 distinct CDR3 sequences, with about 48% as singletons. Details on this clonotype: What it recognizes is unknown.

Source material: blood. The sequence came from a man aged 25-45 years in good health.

CDR3 coding DNA: TGTGCCAGCAGTTGTTTTTCCACAGATACGCAGTATTTT. Protein: CASSCFSTDTQYF. The chain is built from TRBV6-5 and TRBJ2-3; D is unresolved. Germline lookup yields CDR1 MNHEY and CDR2 SVGAGI. Trimming removed 4 bases from V and 2 bases from J, with 7 bases in between. This CDR3 spans 13 amino acids.